The clone carrying this T cell receptor beta chain is medium-sized by share. In TCRdb, the RT-PCR reads were re-called with MiXCR into one record per CDR3 protein. The sample carries about 850 distinct CDR3 sequences, more than 20% recorded once. These data are taken from a study of patients and donors after allogeneic stem cell transplantation. CDR1 and CDR2 (germline): MNHEY, SVGAGI. Deletions cut 6 bases from V and 7 bases from J, with 13 bases between. This CDR3 is built from 14 residues. This receptor was obtained from a human donor who was either an allogeneic HSCT recipient or a stem cell or donor lymphocyte infusion donor (not recorded which). It is not recorded whose cells these are; they may come from a transplant donor. The rearrangement links TRBV6-5 to TRBJ1-6; perhaps TRBD1 as D (6 bases). Sequenced sample: blood, either unsorted or a sorted T cell fraction (not recorded which). As DNA, the CDR3 is TGTGCCAGCAGCTTCGGACAGTTCAATTCACCCCTCCACTTT. It translates to CASSFGQFNSPLHF.